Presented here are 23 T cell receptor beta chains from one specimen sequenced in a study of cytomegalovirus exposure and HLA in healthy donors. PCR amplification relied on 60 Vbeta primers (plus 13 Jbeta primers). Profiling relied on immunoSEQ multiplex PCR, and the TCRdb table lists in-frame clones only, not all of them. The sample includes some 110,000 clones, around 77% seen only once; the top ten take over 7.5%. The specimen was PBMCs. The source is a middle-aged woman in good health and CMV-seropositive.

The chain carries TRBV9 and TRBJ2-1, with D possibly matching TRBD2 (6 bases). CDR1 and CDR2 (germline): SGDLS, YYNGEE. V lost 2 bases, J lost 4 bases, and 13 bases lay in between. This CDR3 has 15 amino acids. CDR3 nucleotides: TGTGCCAGCAGCGTTGGACTACACATATACAATGAGCAGTTCTTC. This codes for CASSVGLHIYNEQFF.

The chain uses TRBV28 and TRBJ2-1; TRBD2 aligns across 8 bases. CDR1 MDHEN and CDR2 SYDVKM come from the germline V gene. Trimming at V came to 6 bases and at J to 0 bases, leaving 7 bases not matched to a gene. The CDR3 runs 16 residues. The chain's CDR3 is CASRTRTSRSYNEQFF. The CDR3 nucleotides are TGTGCCAGCAGAACTCGGACTAGCCGCTCCTACAATGAGCAGTTCTTC.

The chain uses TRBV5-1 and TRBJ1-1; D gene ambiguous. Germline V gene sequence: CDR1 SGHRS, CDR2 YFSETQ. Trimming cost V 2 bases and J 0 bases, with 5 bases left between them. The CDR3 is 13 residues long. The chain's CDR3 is CASSLVVNTEAFF. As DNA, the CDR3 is TGCGCCAGCAGCTTAGTAGTGAACACTGAAGCTTTCTTT.

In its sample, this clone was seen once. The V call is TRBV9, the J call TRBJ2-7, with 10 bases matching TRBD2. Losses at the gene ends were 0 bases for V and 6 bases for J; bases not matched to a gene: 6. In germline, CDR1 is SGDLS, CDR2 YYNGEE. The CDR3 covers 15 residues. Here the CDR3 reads CASSVGRAGGFEQYF. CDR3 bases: TGTGCCAGCAGCGTAGGTCGAGCGGGGGGGTTCGAGCAGTACTTC. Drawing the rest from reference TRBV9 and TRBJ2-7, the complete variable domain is DSGVTQTPKHLITATGQRVTLRCSPRSGDLSVYWYQQSLDQGLQFLIQYYNGEERAKGNILERFSAQQFPDLHSELNLSSLELGDSALYFCASSVGRAGGFEQYFGPGTRLTVT.

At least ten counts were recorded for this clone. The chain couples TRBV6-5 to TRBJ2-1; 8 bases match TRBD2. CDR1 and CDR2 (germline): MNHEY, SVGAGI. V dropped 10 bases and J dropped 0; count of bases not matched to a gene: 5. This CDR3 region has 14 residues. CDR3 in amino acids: CATIGTSSYNEQFF. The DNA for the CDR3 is TGTGCCACGATCGGGACTAGCTCCTACAATGAGCAGTTCTTC.

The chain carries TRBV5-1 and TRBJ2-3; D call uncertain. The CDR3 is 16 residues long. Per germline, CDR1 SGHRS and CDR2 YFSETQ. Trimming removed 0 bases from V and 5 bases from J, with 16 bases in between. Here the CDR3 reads CASSLVPRSLKDTQYF. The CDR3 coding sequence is TGCGCCAGCAGCTTGGTCCCGAGAAGTCTGAAAGATACGCAGTATTTT.

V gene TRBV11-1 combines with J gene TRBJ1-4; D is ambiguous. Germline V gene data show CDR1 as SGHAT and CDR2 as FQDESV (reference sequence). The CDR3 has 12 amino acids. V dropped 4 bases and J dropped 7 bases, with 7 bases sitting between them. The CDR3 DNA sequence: TGTGCCAGCAGCTCTTGGAGTGAAAAACTGTTTTTT. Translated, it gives CASSSWSEKLFF.

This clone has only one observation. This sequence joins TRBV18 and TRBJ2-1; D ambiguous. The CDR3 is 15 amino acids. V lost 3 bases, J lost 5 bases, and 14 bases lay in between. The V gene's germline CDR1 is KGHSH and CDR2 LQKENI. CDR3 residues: CASSPPSSLDNEQFF. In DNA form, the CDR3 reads TGTGCCAGCTCACCTCCCTCTTCCCTTGACAATGAGCAGTTCTTC.

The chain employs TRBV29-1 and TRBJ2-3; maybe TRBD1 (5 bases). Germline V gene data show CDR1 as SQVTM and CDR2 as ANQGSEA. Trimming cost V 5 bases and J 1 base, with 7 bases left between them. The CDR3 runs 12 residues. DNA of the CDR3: TGCAGCGTTTTGACAGGCACAGATACGCAGTATTTT. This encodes CSVLTGTDTQYF.

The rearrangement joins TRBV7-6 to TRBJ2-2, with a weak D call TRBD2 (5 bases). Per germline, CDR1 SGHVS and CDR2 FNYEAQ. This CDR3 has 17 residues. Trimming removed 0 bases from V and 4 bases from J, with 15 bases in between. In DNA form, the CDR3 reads TGTGCCAGCAGCTTAGCCAGAGGTGGGAGCGGCACCGGGGAGCTGTTTTTT. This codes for CASSLARGGSGTGELFF.

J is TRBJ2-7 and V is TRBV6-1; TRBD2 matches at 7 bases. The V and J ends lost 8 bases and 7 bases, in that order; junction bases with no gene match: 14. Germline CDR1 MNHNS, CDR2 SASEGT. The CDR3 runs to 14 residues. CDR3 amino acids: CASHRGGSEVEQYF. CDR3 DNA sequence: TGTGCCAGCCACCGGGGCGGGAGCGAGGTTGAGCAGTACTTC.

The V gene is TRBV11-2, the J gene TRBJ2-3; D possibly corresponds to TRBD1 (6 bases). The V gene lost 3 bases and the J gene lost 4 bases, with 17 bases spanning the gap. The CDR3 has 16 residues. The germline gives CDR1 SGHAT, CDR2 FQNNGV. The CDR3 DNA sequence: TGTGCCAGCAGCTTGATTGGGGGCTCGGTCGCAGATACGCAGTATTTT. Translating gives CASSLIGGSVADTQYF.

CDR3: CASSLSGLQYNEQFF. As DNA, the CDR3 is TGTGCCAGCAGCTTATCGGGACTGCAATACAATGAGCAGTTCTTC. The chain has TRBV11-2 and TRBJ2-1; TRBD2 might be the D (6 bases). V lost 2 bases and J lost 4, with 12 bases in between. The CDR3 is 15 residues long. Germline assignment: CDR1 SGHAT and CDR2 FQNNGV.

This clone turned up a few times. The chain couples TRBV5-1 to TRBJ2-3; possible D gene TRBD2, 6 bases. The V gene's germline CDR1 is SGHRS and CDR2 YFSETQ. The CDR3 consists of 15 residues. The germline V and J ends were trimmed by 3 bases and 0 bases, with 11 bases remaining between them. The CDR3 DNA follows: TGCGCCAGCAGCTCGTATCGGGGGAGCACAGATACGCAGTATTTT. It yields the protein CASSSYRGSTDTQYF.

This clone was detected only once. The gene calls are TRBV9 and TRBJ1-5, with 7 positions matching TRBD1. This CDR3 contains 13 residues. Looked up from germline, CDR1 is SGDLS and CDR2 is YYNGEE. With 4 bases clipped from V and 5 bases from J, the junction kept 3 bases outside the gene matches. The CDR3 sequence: CASSPDRDQPQHF. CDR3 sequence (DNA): TGTGCCAGCAGCCCCGACAGGGATCAGCCCCAGCATTTT.

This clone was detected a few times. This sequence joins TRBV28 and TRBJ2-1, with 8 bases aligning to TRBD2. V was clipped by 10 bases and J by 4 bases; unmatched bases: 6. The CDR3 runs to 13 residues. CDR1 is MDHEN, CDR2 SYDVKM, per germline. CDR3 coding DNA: TGTGCCACCCAGCGGGAGTTGTACAATGAGCAGTTCTTC. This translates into CATQRELYNEQFF.

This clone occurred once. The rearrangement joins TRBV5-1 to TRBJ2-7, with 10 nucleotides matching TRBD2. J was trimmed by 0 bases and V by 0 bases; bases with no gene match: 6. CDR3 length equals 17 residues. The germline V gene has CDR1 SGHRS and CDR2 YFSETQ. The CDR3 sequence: CASSLGTSGTYSYEQYF. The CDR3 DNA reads TGCGCCAGCAGCTTGGGGACTAGCGGTACTTACTCCTACGAGCAGTACTTC.

The CDR3 DNA reads TGCGCCAGCAGCCAGGGACAGGGGACTTCAACTAATGAAAAACTGTTTTTT. Its protein is CASSQGQGTSTNEKLFF. This chain connects TRBV4-3 to TRBJ1-4; 10 nucleotides match TRBD1. Germline V gene sequence: CDR1 LGHNA, CDR2 YSLEER. Trimming at V came to 3 bases and at J to 0 bases, leaving 4 bases not matched to a gene. This CDR3 has 17 residues.

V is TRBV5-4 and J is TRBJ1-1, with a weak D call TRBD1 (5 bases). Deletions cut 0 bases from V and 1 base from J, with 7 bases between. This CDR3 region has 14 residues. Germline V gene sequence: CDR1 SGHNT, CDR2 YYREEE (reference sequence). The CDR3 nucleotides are TGTGCCAGCAGCTTGGCCCAGGGGAACACTGAAGCTTTCTTT. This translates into CASSLAQGNTEAFF.

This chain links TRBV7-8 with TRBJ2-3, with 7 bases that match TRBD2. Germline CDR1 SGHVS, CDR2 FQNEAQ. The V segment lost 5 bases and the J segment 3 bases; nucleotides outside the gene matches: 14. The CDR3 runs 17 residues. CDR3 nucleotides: TGTGCCAGCAGCCCACCGATCAGCGGGGTTTTTACAGATACGCAGTATTTT. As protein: CASSPPISGVFTDTQYF.

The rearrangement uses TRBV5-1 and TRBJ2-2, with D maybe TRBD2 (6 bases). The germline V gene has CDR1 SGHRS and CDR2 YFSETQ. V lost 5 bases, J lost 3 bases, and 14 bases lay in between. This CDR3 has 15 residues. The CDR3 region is CASSLGTPDTGELFF. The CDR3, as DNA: TGCGCCAGCAGTCTCGGGACTCCTGACACCGGGGAGCTGTTTTTT.

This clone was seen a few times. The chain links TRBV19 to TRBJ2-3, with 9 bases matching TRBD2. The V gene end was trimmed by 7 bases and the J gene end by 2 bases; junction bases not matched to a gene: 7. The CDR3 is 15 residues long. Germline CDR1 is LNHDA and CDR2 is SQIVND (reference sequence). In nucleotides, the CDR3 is TGTGCCAGTACCCCGACTAGCGGACACACAGATACGCAGTATTTT. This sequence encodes CASTPTSGHTDTQYF.

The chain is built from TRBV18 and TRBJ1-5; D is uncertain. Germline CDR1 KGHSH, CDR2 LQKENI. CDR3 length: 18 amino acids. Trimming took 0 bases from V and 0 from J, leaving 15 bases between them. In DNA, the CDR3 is TGTGCCAGCTCACCACCGGTTATTGGAGGGTATAGCAATCAGCCCCAGCATTTT. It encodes CASSPPVIGGYSNQPQHF.